The next 19 T cell receptor beta chains were all read from a single sample in a study of human T cells and chemical hapten exposure. In TCRdb, the RACE reads were re-called with MiXCR into one record per CDR3 protein. This sample carries some 300,000 distinct CDR3 sequences, around 5.5% of them seen once, and the ten largest clones take about 8.7%. Time point in this sample: pre-sensitization, week 0. Specified treatment: therapeutic diphenylcyclopropenone sensitization with weekly scalp DPC. The material sequenced was whole blood, taken in connection with sensitization to the hapten diphenylcyclopropenone (DPC). The receptors shown here come from a woman between 18 and 29 years old with alopecia areata. Some clones in this sample may be carry-over from other donors' samples.

This clonotype was recorded a few times. The chain uses TRBV4-1 and TRBJ1-4; weak D call: TRBD1 (6 bases). Germline CDR1 reads MGHRA; CDR2 reads YSYEKL. The CDR3 runs 18 residues. Trimming took 4 bases from V and 3 from J, leaving 21 bases between them. For the CDR3, the DNA is TGCGCCAGCAGCCCTAGGGCAGGGGCCCCCTCACCTAATGAAAAACTGTTTTTT. Protein: CASSPRAGAPSPNEKLFF.

The gene calls are TRBV12-3 or TRBV12-4 and TRBJ2-2; 9 nucleotides align to TRBD2. V lost 7 bases to trimming and J lost 7 bases; unmatched junction nucleotides: 13. This CDR3 contains 16 residues. This CDR3 is CASTTSAGGSGGELFF. CDR3 DNA sequence: TGTGCCAGCACAACATCAGCGGGGGGATCCGGCGGGGAGCTGTTTTTT.

CDR3 coding DNA: TGTGCCAGCAGTTCTTACCAGACAGGGGATCAAGAGACCCAGTACTTC. It encodes CASSSYQTGDQETQYF. V gene TRBV27 combines with J gene TRBJ2-5, with 8 bases that match TRBD1. Trimming cost V 4 bases and J 2 bases; bases outside gene matches: 9. The CDR3 totals 16 residues. The germline V gene encodes CDR1 MNHEY and CDR2 SMNVEV (reference sequence).

This clonotype was found a few times. The gene calls are TRBV20-1 and TRBJ2-1, with no clear D. Germline V gene sequence: CDR1 DFQATT, CDR2 SNEGSKA (reference sequence). Trimming took 5 bases from V and 2 from J, leaving 13 bases between them. This CDR3 contains 14 residues. The CDR3 protein is CSAGAHPPYNEQFF. The CDR3 nucleotides read TGCAGTGCTGGCGCCCATCCCCCCTACAATGAGCAGTTCTTC.

Sample share makes this clonotype medium-sized. V is TRBV14 and J is TRBJ2-3, with 12 nucleotides matching TRBD2. J gave up 4 bases and V 1 base, and 3 bases lay outside the gene matches. Germline V gene lookup returns CDR1 SGHDN and CDR2 FVKESK. The CDR3 extends over 16 amino acids. The CDR3 sequence: CASSQVASGGADTQYF. The CDR3 DNA is TGTGCCAGCAGCCAAGTCGCTAGCGGGGGGGCAGATACGCAGTATTTT. The full variable domain, its missing parts supplied by reference TRBV14 and TRBJ2-3, is EAGVTQFPSHSVIEKGQTVTLRCDPISGHDNLYWYRRVMGKEIKFLLHFVKESKQDESGMPNNRFLAERTGGTYSTLKVQPAELEDSGVYFCASSQVASGGADTQYFGPGTRLTVL.

This clonotype was seen ten or more times. The chain combines TRBV7-2 with TRBJ2-2; D ambiguous. CDR3 length: 12 amino acids. Trimming took off 6 bases at V and 3 bases at J, with 5 bases between the two ends. The germline gives CDR1 SGHTA, CDR2 FQGNSA. In DNA form, the CDR3 reads TGTGCCAGCAGTAGGGACACCGGGGAGCTGTTTTTT. Residues: CASSRDTGELFF. The full variable domain, with the rest looked up from reference TRBV7-2 and TRBJ2-2, is GAGVSQSPSNKVTEKGKDVELRCDPISGHTALYWYRQSLGQGLEFLIYFQGNSAPDKSGLPSDRFSAERTGGSVSTLTIQRTQQEDSAVYLCASSRDTGELFFGEGSRLTVL.

Only a few counts were recorded for this clonotype. J is TRBJ2-7 and V is TRBV7-8, with TRBD1 matching over 7 bases. J lost 3 bases, V lost 4 bases, and 12 bases had no gene match. The germline V gene encodes CDR1 SGHVS and CDR2 FQNEAQ. There are 16 residues in the CDR3. The CDR3 loop reads CASSYSRDSLYYEQYF. The CDR3 DNA reads TGTGCCAGCAGCTATTCCCGGGACAGCCTTTACTACGAGCAGTACTTC.

The CDR3 coding sequence is TGCGCCAGCAGCTCGCGACCCGGGTCTTCCAGCACAGATACGCAGTATTTT. It codes for CASSSRPGSSSTDTQYF. V usage is TRBV5-1 and J usage is TRBJ2-3; the D is unclear. Germline assignment: CDR1 SGHRS and CDR2 YFSETQ. V was trimmed by 3 bases and J by 0 bases, leaving 17 bases between them. The CDR3 spans 17 residues. The full variable domain, its missing parts supplied by reference TRBV5-1 and TRBJ2-3, is KAGVTQTPRYLIKTRGQQVTLSCSPISGHRSVSWYQQTPGQGLQFLFEYFSETQRNKGNFPGRFSGRQFSNSRSEMNVSTLELGDSALYLCASSSRPGSSSTDTQYFGPGTRLTVL.

In its sample, this clonotype was seen many times. The chain combines TRBV9 with TRBJ2-3, with 8 bases that match TRBD2. Germline V gives CDR1 SGDLS, CDR2 YYNGEE. The CDR3 spans 15 residues. V dropped 0 bases and J dropped 6; count of bases not matched to a gene: 6. CDR3: CASSVEAGVVDTQYF. CDR3 in DNA: TGTGCCAGCAGCGTAGAAGCGGGGGTAGTTGATACGCAGTATTTT.

This clonotype has at least ten counts. The gene calls are TRBV20-1 and TRBJ2-7, with 9 bases fitting TRBD2. The CDR3 is made up of 15 amino acids. Germline loops: CDR1 DFQATT, CDR2 SNEGSKA (reference sequence). The V segment lost 6 bases and the J segment 0 bases; nucleotides outside the gene matches: 9. DNA of the CDR3: TGCAGTGCCAGGCAAAGCGGGGGGCTCTCCTACGAGCAGTACTTC. Residues: CSARQSGGLSYEQYF.

The chain recombines TRBV6-5 with TRBJ1-5, with a possible D match to TRBD1 (6 bases). The CDR3 has 17 residues. Trimming stripped 6 bases from V and 5 bases from J, with 23 bases between. Germline-derived CDR1 and CDR2 are MNHEY and SVGAGI. The CDR3 DNA sequence: TGTGCCAGCAGCAGCATCAGAACAGGGATAGCCCATCAGCCCCAGCATTTT. Translated: CASSSIRTGIAHQPQHF.

The chain has TRBV7-9 and TRBJ2-3; D is uncertain. Trimming removed 5 bases at V and 2 bases at J, with 14 bases between. Germline values: CDR1 SEHNR, CDR2 FQNEAQ (reference sequence). The CDR3 extends over 15 amino acids. Here the CDR3 DNA reads TGTGCCAGCAGCCTCGAGAGATTCTTCACAGATACGCAGTATTTT. It is translated as CASSLERFFTDTQYF.

This clonotype was detected only a few times. The chain employs TRBV4-2 and TRBJ2-7; D is uncertain. The germline gives CDR1 LGHNA, CDR2 YNFKEQ. The length of the CDR3 is 14 residues. Trimming cost V 0 bases and J 5 bases, with 11 bases left between them. The CDR3 spells CASSQEEGINEQYF. CDR3 DNA: TGTGCCAGCAGCCAAGAGGAAGGGATCAACGAGCAGTACTTC.

This clonotype appeared a few times. The rearrangement uses TRBV5-5 and TRBJ2-5; 11 positions agree with TRBD1. J lost 0 bases, V lost 3 bases, and 7 bases had no gene match. In germline, CDR1 is SGHKS, CDR2 YYEKEE (reference sequence). The CDR3 extends over 17 amino acids. The CDR3 region is CASSYGQGALYQETQYF. The CDR3 DNA reads as TGTGCCAGCAGCTACGGACAGGGGGCCCTGTACCAAGAGACCCAGTACTTC. Full variable domain (outside the CDR3, taken from reference TRBV5-5 and TRBJ2-5): DAGVTQSPTHLIKTRGQQVTLRCSPISGHKSVSWYQQVLGQGPQFIFQYYEKEERGRGNFPDRFSARQFPNYSSELNVNALLLGDSALYLCASSYGQGALYQETQYFGPGTRLLVL.

This clonotype was seen ten or more times. Here the CDR3 DNA reads TGTGCCATCAAAGGGGACAGGTGGGATCAGCCCCAGCATTTT. It is translated as CAIKGDRWDQPQHF. This chain connects TRBV10-3 to TRBJ1-5; 8 bases are a match to TRBD1. There are 14 residues in the CDR3. V dropped 7 bases and J dropped 5; count of bases not matched to a gene: 7. CDR1 and CDR2 (germline): ENHRY, SYGVKD.

J is TRBJ1-1 and V is TRBV6-1; possible D gene TRBD1, 5 bases. The CDR3 is 13 amino acids. V was cut by 2 bases and J by 4 bases, with 8 bases left in between. CDR1 and CDR2 from the germline V gene are MNHNS and SASEGT. CDR3 protein: CASSELGVTEAFF. CDR3 DNA: TGTGCCAGCAGTGAATTAGGGGTCACTGAAGCTTTCTTT.

At least ten counts were recorded for this clonotype. V usage is TRBV6-5 and J usage is TRBJ2-5; 8 nucleotides align to TRBD1. The ends lost 8 bases at V and 2 bases at J; junction bases unmatched: 4. Germline V lookup: CDR1 MNHEY, CDR2 SVGAGI. The CDR3 runs to 13 residues. The DNA of the CDR3 is TGTGCCAGCCGAAACAGGGGGCAAGAGACCCAGTACTTC. Protein product: CASRNRGQETQYF.

This rearrangement joins TRBV4-3 to TRBJ1-2, with D unclear. V lost 0 bases and J 4 bases, leaving 6 bases between the germline ends. The CDR3 spans 13 residues. Germline assignment: CDR1 LGHNA and CDR2 YSLEER. In nucleotides, the CDR3 is TGCGCCAGCAGCCAAGACTATAGCTATGGCTACACCTTC. Protein sequence: CASSQDYSYGYTF.

This clonotype was seen many times. The rearrangement joins TRBV6-5 to TRBJ1-6; 7 bases match TRBD1. This CDR3 is built from 15 residues. Germline V gene sequence: CDR1 MNHEY, CDR2 SVGAGI. J gave up 9 bases and V 7 bases, and 12 bases lay outside the gene matches. The CDR3 loop is CASTLRTGVGSPLHF. CDR3 DNA: TGTGCCAGCACCTTACGAACAGGGGTGGGTTCACCCCTCCACTTT.